Below, 16 T cell receptor beta chains from the same sample are listed, as sequenced in a study of blood T cells in healthy people across ages. Primers used in a second PCR of roughly 6 to 11 cycles were a sample-barcoded 5' primer and a J-beta primer mix. MiXCR, applied by TCRdb to the 5' RACE reads, yields one record per CDR3 protein. This table has about 1 million distinct CDR3 sequences, 45% appearing once. What was sequenced was blood. Receptors originate from a woman in her sixties or seventies in good health.

The chain couples TRBV10-3 to TRBJ1-1; D is uncertain. This CDR3 contains 13 residues. Per germline, CDR1 ENHRY and CDR2 SYGVKD. Trimming left V 2 bases short and J 3 bases short, with 7 bases between. CDR3 protein: CAISEQQYTEAFF. CDR3 nucleotides: TGTGCCATCAGTGAGCAACAGTACACTGAAGCTTTCTTT.

The sample holds a few counts of this clonotype. The chain is built from TRBV2 and TRBJ2-3, with D possibly matching TRBD2 (5 bases). The CDR3 extends over 14 amino acids. Germline V gene data show CDR1 as SNHLY and CDR2 as FYNNEI. The V end lost 7 bases, the J end lost 2 bases, and 13 bases lay between the germline ends. CDR3 protein: CASTGGQLTDTQYF. The CDR3 nucleotides are TGTGCCAGCACGGGCGGGCAACTCACAGATACGCAGTATTTT.

The table lists this clonotype with a few counts. The V call is TRBV6-5, the J call TRBJ1-2; perhaps TRBD1 as D (5 bases). Trimming shortened V by 6 bases and J by 3 bases, and 8 bases separated the two germline ends. CDR1 is MNHEY and CDR2 is SVGAGI in the germline V gene. This CDR3 is built from 12 residues. CDR3 amino acids: CASSIGDYGYTF. The CDR3 DNA sequence: TGTGCCAGCAGCATAGGGGACTATGGCTACACCTTC.

This clonotype was counted a few times. This chain joins TRBV2 and TRBJ2-2; 7 bases map to TRBD1. This CDR3 is built from 15 residues. V dropped 2 bases and J dropped 7; count of bases not matched to a gene: 7. Germline V CDR1 and CDR2: SNHLY, FYNNEI. The CDR3 region is CASSEIQGPHGELFF. The CDR3 nucleotides are TGTGCCAGCAGTGAAATACAGGGGCCTCACGGGGAGCTGTTTTTT.

This clonotype has just a few counts. This sequence joins TRBV20-1 and TRBJ2-7; D gene ambiguous. The CDR3 sequence is 12 residues long. Looked up from germline, CDR1 is DFQATT and CDR2 is SNEGSKA (reference sequence). Trimming took off 2 bases at V and 2 bases at J, with 7 bases between the two ends. Here the CDR3 reads CSARKVPYEQYF. The DNA for the CDR3 is TGCAGTGCTAGAAAAGTTCCCTACGAGCAGTACTTC.

This clonotype was found a few times. The rearrangement joins TRBV9 to TRBJ2-7, with 11 bases identical to TRBD1. This CDR3 has 13 residues. Germline CDR1 reads SGDLS; CDR2 reads YYNGEE. J gave up 6 bases and V 3 bases, and 2 bases lay outside the gene matches. CDR3 in DNA: TGTGCCAGCAGCGCCGGGACAGGGGGCGAGCAGTACTTC. Protein: CASSAGTGGEQYF.

This clonotype was recorded a few times. This sequence joins TRBV6-5 and TRBJ2-3; D is unresolved. The CDR3 is made up of 15 amino acids. Germline V gene lookup returns CDR1 MNHEY and CDR2 SVGAGI. V lost 2 bases and J 2 bases, leaving 11 bases between the germline ends. CDR3 in amino acids: CASSYGPTLTDTQYF. The CDR3 DNA follows: TGTGCCAGCAGTTACGGCCCGACCCTCACAGATACGCAGTATTTT.

The gene calls are TRBV7-6 and TRBJ2-7, with a possible D match to TRBD2 (7 bases). V was pared by 10 bases and J by 5 bases, with 21 bases between. Germline V CDR1 and CDR2: SGHVS, FNYEAQ. CDR3 length: 14 amino acids. The chain's CDR3 is CANSVRGGIDEQYF. CDR3 DNA sequence: TGTGCCAACAGTGTTAGGGGGGGGATCGACGAGCAGTACTTC.

In nucleotides, the CDR3 is TGTACCACAGCTGGACTAGCCTACGAGCAGTACTTC. This codes for CTTAGLAYEQYF. This rearrangement joins TRBV10-3 to TRBJ2-7, with 7 bases lining up with TRBD2. This CDR3 has 12 residues. Germline V gene sequence: CDR1 ENHRY, CDR2 SYGVKD.

The CDR3 DNA follows: TGCAGTGCTAGACCCTCGGCCGGTGAGCAGTTCTTC. It encodes CSARPSAGEQFF. The rearrangement uses TRBV20-1 and TRBJ2-1; D is unclear. The CDR3 is made up of 12 amino acids. Trimming took off 2 bases at V and 9 bases at J, with 11 bases between the two ends. In germline, CDR1 is DFQATT, CDR2 SNEGSKA (reference sequence).

This clonotype was detected once. V is TRBV6-5 and J is TRBJ2-3; D unclear. CDR3 length: 15 residues. Germline V gene lookup returns CDR1 MNHEY and CDR2 SVGAGI. With 2 bases removed from V and 1 base from J, the gap between germline ends came to 10 bases. CDR3 sequence: CASSYARLRTDTQYF. The DNA of the CDR3 is TGTGCCAGCAGTTACGCGAGATTGCGCACAGATACGCAGTATTTT.

This chain links TRBV20-1 with TRBJ2-1; 13 bases match TRBD2. CDR3 length equals 15 residues. V lost 6 bases, J lost 9 bases, and 11 bases stayed unmatched. Germline lookup yields CDR1 DFQATT and CDR2 SNEGSKA (reference sequence). The CDR3 DNA reads as TGCAGTGCCGTCCCACTAGCGGGAGGGTTGGGTGAGCAGTTCTTC. Protein: CSAVPLAGGLGEQFF.

This clonotype was seen more than once but under ten times. This sequence joins TRBV9 and TRBJ1-5, with D maybe TRBD1 (5 bases). CDR1 is SGDLS and CDR2 is YYNGEE in the germline V gene. V was shortened by 2 bases and J by 8 bases, with 14 bases between the two germline ends. The CDR3 has 14 residues. CDR3 DNA sequence: TGTGCCAGCAGCGTCAGCTCAGGGAGGGAGCCCCAGCATTTT. It is translated as CASSVSSGREPQHF.

The chain uses TRBV7-9 and TRBJ1-6; D is unclear. Germline V CDR1 and CDR2: SEHNR, FQNEAQ (reference sequence). V was pared by 0 bases and J by 9 bases, with 12 bases between. The CDR3 spans 15 residues. The CDR3 loop is CASSLARQIGSPLHF. The CDR3 nucleotides read TGTGCCAGCAGCTTAGCTCGGCAGATTGGTTCACCCCTCCACTTT.

This chain connects TRBV20-1 to TRBJ1-1; D unresolved. Germline lookup yields CDR1 DFQATT and CDR2 SNEGSKA (reference sequence). Trimming shortened V by 6 bases and J by 1 base, and 15 bases separated the two germline ends. This CDR3 has 14 residues. The DNA of the CDR3 is TGCAGTGCCGTGGACCAGGCCCGGAACACTGAAGCTTTCTTT. This gives the protein CSAVDQARNTEAFF.

The V call is TRBV5-1, the J call TRBJ1-1; D unclear. Germline CDR1 reads SGHRS; CDR2 reads YFSETQ. The CDR3 is 14 amino acids. V gave up 2 bases and J gave up 3 bases, with 11 bases separating them. For the CDR3, the DNA is TGCGCCAGCAGCTTCAAGGTGCGGGACACTGAAGCTTTCTTT. Translating gives CASSFKVRDTEAFF.